The source of this T cell receptor beta chain is a study of neurological immune-mediated disorders. This CDR3 contains 14 residues. The germline V gene encodes CDR1 MNHEY and CDR2 SMNVEV (reference sequence). Trimming removed 6 bases at V and 7 bases at J, with 16 bases between. Whole-study findings and limits: When grouped phylogenetically, the repertoires of 18 of the 34 multiple sclerosis patients fell together in one related-CDR3 cluster, which is a possible signature.

Stored at -80 C, 2 million PBMCs were the source of the unsorted libraries. This clonotype was picked up many times. Its antigen remains unknown. A 10-nucleotide random UMI tagged transcripts in template-switch 5'RACE cDNA synthesis. TCRdb passed the 5' RACE reads through MiXCR, listing each CDR3 protein once. This table has 50,000 to 75,000 distinct CDR3 sequences, more than 3.5% appearing once. The J gene is TRBJ2-1, the V gene TRBV27; no reliable D call. The receptor was derived from a man aged 45-65 years with multiple sclerosis. The sequenced sample was PBMCs. The CDR3 region has the DNA TGTGCCAGCAGCCTAACCTTACATAGTAATGAGCAGTTCTTC. Translation: CASSLTLHSNEQFF.